The sequence of this T cell receptor (beta chain) was determined in a study of blood T cell repertoires in COVID-19. The CDR3 has 16 amino acids. Germline CDR1 and CDR2: SGDLS and YYNGEE. V was trimmed by 4 bases and J by 5 bases, leaving 19 bases between them. The study recruited people aged about 18 to 95 years across about 25 US areas. Assignment of participants to cohorts was predicated upon participant-reported clinical history. Resolution of symptoms, clearance, or two negative PCRs was present in recovered Cohort 3 donors. Original methodology: How many nucleated cells were present was estimated from reference gene primer amplification. TCRdb's copy holds only in-frame clones and misses some; the assay was immunoSEQ multiplex PCR. That table supplies the V and J calls and clone size; D and trimming were determined from the DNA. Among approximately 300,000 clones, nearly 90% were seen once, and the ten largest hold 5.5% to 7%.

This clonotype was obtained from a woman in her twenties or thirties who had recovered from COVID-19. The genes are TRBV9 and TRBJ2-1; TRBD2 is a possible D gene (7 bases). Sequenced sample: PBMCs or T cells enriched from blood (not recorded which). CDR3 sequence: CASSPRGGGSDNEQFF. For the CDR3, the DNA is TGTGCCAGCAGCCCGAGAGGGGGGGGGTCCGACAATGAGCAGTTCTTC.